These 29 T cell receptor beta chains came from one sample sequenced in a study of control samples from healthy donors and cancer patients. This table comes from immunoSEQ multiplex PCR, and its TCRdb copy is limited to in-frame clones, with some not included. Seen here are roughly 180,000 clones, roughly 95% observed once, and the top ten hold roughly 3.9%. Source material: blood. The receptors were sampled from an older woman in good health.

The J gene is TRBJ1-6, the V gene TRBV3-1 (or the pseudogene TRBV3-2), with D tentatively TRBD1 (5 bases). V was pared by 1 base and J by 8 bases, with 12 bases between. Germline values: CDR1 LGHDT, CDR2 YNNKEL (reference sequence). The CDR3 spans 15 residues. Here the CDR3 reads CASSQARGLYSPLHF. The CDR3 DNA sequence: TGTGCCAGCAGCCAAGCACGGGGCTTGTATTCACCCCTCCACTTT.

The CDR3 DNA reads as TGTGCCAGCTCACGGACAGAAAACTATGGCTACACCTTC. The encoded protein is CASSRTENYGYTF. V is TRBV18 and J is TRBJ1-2; possible D gene TRBD1, 6 bases. Germline CDR1 and CDR2: KGHSH and LQKENI. CDR3 length: 13 amino acids. V gave up 4 bases and J gave up 2 bases, with 8 bases separating them.

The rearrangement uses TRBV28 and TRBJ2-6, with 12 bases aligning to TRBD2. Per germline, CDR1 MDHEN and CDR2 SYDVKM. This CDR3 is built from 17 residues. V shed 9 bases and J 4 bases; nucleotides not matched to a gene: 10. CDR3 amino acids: CASLVTSGGAGANVLTF. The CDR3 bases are TGTGCCAGTCTTGTGACTAGCGGGGGCGCCGGGGCCAACGTCCTGACTTTC.

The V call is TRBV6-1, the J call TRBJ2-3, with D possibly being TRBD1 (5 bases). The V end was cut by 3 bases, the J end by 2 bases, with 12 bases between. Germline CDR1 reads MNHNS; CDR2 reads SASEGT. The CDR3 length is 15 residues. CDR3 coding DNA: TGTGCCAGCAGTGACATCTCAGGGCCCACAGATACGCAGTATTTT. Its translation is CASSDISGPTDTQYF.

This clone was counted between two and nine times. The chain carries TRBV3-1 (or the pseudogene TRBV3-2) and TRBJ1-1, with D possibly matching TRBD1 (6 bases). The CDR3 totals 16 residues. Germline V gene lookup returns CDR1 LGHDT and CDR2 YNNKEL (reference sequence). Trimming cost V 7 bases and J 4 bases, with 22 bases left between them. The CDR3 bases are TGTGCCAGCATTCGACAGACACTTAGGGGGGCCACTGAAGCTTTCTTT. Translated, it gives CASIRQTLRGATEAFF.

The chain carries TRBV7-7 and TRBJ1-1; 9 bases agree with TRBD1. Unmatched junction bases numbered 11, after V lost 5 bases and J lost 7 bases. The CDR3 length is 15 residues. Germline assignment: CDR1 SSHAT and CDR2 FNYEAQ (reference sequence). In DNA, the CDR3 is TGTGCCAGCAGCCCACTGACAGGGGGGGGTAGTGAAGCTTTCTTT. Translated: CASSPLTGGGSEAFF.

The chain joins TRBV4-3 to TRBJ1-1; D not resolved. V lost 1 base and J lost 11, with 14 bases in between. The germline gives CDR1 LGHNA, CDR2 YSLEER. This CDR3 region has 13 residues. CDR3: CASSQVRVGKAFF. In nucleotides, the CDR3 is TGCGCCAGCAGCCAAGTTCGGGTGGGGAAGGCTTTCTTT.

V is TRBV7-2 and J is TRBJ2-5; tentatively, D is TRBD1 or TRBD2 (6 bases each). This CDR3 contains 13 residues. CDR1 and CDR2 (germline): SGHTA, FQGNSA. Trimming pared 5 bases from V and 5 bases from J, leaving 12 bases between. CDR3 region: CASSTSGAETQYF. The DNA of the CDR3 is TGTGCCAGCAGCACCTCGGGGGCCGAGACCCAGTACTTC.

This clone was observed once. The CDR3 sequence: CASSYRLRNTEAFF. As DNA, the CDR3 is TGTGCCAGCAGTTACCGACTGAGGAACACTGAAGCTTTCTTT. J is TRBJ1-1 and V is TRBV6-2 or TRBV6-3; no clear D gene. Trimming removed 2 bases at V and 1 base at J, with 8 bases between. The CDR3 runs to 14 residues. The germline V gene has CDR1 MNHEY and CDR2 SVGEGT.

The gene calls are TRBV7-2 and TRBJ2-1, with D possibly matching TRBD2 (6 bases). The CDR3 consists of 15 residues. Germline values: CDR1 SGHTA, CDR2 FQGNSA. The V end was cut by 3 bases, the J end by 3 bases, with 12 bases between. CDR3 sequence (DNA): TGTGCCAGCAGCTTCTACCTGGGGGGCTACAATGAGCAGTTCTTC. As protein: CASSFYLGGYNEQFF.

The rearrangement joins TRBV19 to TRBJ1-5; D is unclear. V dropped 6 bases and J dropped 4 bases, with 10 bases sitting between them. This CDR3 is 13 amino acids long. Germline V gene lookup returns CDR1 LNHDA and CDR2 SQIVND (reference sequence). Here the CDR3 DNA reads TGTGCCAGTAGCATGGGTGGGAATCAGCCCCAGCATTTT. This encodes CASSMGGNQPQHF.

CDR3: CASSRQGSGEKLFF. For the CDR3, the DNA is TGTGCCAGCAGCAGACAGGGCTCCGGGGAAAAACTGTTTTTT. The V call is TRBV5-4, the J call TRBJ1-4; 7 bases are shared with TRBD1. The length of the CDR3 is 14 residues. Germline CDR1 and CDR2: SGHNT and YYREEE (reference sequence). V was clipped by 4 bases and J by 8 bases; unmatched bases: 8.

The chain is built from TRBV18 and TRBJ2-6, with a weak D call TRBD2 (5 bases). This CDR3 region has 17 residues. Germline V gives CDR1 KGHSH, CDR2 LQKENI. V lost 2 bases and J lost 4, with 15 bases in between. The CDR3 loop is CASSPLDSGSGANVLTF. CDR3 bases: TGTGCCAGCTCACCATTAGATTCGGGGAGCGGGGCCAACGTCCTGACTTTC.

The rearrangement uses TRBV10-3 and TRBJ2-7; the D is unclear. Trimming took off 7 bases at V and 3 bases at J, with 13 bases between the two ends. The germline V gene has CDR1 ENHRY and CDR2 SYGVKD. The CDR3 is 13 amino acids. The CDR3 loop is CAITREDVYEQYF. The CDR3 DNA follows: TGTGCCATCACCCGAGAAGACGTCTACGAGCAGTACTTC.

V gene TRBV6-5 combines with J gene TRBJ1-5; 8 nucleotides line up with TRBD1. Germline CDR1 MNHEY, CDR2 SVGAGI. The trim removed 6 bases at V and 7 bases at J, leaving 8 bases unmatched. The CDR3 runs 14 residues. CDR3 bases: TGTGCCAGCAGACCCGGACAGGGAAGGCAGCCCCAGCATTTT. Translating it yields CASRPGQGRQPQHF.

The chain's CDR3 is CASSLWGTGYDYGYTF. The CDR3 region has the DNA TGTGCCAGCAGCTTATGGGGGACAGGATACGACTATGGCTACACCTTC. The chain joins TRBV7-2 to TRBJ1-2; TRBD1 agrees at 8 bases. V was clipped by 2 bases and J by 3 bases; unmatched bases: 8. This CDR3 contains 16 residues. Per germline, CDR1 SGHTA and CDR2 FQGNSA.

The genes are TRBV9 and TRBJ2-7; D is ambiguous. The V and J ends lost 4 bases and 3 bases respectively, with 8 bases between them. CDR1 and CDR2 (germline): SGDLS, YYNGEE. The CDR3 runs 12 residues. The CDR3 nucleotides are TGTGCCAGCAGCCCAGATTTCTACGAGCAGTACTTC. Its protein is CASSPDFYEQYF.

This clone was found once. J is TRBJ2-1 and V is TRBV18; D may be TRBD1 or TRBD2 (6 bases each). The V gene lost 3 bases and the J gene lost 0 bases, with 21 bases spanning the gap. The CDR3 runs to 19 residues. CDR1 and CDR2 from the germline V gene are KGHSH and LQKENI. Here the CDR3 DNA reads TGTGCCAGCTCACCGGCTTGGGGGGCTCCTTTAAGCTCCTACAATGAGCAGTTCTTC. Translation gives CASSPAWGAPLSSYNEQFF.

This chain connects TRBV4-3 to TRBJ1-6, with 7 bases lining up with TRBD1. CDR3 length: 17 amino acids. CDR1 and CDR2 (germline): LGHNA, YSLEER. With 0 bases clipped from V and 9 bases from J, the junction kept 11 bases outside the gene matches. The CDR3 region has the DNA TGCGCCAGCAGCCAAGATTCGTCAGGGGGTATCGGTTCACCCCTCCACTTT. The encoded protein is CASSQDSSGGIGSPLHF.

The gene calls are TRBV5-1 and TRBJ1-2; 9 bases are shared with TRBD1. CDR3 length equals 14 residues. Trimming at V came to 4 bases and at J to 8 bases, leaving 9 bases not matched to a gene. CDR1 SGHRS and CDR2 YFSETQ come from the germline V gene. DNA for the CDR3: TGCGCCAGCAGCGTGCCCGGACAGGGGCGAGGCTACACCTTC. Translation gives CASSVPGQGRGYTF.

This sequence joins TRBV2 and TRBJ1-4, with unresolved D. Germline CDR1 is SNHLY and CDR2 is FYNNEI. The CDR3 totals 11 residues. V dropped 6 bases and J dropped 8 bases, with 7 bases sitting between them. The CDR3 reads CASRIGEKLFF. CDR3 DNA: TGTGCCAGCAGAATAGGAGAAAAACTGTTTTTT.

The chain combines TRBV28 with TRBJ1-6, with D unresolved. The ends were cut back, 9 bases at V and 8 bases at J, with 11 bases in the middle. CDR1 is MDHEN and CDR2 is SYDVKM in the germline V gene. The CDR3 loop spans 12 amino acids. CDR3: CASHGWDSPLHF. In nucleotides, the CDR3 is TGTGCCAGTCACGGCTGGGATTCACCCCTCCACTTT.

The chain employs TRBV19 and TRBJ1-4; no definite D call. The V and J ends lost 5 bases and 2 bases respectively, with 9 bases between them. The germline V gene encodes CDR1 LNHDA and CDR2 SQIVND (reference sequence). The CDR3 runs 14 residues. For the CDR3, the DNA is TGTGCCAGTAGTCTCGTATGGACTAATGAAAAACTGTTTTTT. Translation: CASSLVWTNEKLFF.

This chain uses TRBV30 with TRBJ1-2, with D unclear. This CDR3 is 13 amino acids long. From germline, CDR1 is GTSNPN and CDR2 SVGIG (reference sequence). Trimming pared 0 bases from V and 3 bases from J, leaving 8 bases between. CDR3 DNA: TGTGCCTGGAGTGTATTGTCAGACTATGGCTACACCTTC. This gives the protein CAWSVLSDYGYTF.

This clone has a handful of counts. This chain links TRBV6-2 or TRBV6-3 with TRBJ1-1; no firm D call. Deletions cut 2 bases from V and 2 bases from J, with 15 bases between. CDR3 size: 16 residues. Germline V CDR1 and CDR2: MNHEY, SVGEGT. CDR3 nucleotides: TGTGCCAGCAGTTACCCAAACCTGGTAGAAAACACTGAAGCTTTCTTT. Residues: CASSYPNLVENTEAFF.

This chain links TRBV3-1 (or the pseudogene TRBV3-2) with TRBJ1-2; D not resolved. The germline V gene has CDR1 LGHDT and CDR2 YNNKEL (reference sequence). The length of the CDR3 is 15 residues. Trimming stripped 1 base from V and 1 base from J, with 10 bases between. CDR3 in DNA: TGTGCCAGCAGCCAAGGGTACCGGGGTAACTATGGCTACACCTTC. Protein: CASSQGYRGNYGYTF.

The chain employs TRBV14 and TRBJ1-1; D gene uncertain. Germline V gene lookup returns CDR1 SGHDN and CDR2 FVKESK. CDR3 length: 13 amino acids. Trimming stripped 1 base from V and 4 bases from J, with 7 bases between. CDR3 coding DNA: TGTGCCAGCAGCCAAGCTAGGCCCACTGAAGCTTTCTTT. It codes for CASSQARPTEAFF.

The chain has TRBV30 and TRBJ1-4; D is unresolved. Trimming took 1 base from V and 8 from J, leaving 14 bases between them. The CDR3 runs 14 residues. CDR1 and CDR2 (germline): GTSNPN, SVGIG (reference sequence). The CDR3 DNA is TGTGCCTGGAGTGACACGAGGTGGACCGAAAAACTGTTTTTT. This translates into CAWSDTRWTEKLFF.

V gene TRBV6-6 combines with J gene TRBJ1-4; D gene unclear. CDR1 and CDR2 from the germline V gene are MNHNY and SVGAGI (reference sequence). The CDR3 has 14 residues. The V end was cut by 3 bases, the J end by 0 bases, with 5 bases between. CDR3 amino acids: CASSYTTTNEKLFF. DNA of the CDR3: TGTGCCAGCAGTTATACAACAACTAATGAAAAACTGTTTTTT.